This entry features one TCR beta chain sequence. This receptor's antigen is unknown. This record belongs to a study of CXCR3-negative and CXCR3-positive naive CD8 T cells (dated by TCRdb to the late 2010s). As for the study more broadly: In total, about 135 million TRB reads were obtained, corresponding to roughly 1.5 +/- 0.3 million reads per library. The diversity and physicochemical repertoire analyses included under 12 donors pooled from two independent experiments. TRBV-TRBJ cluster analysis included naive subsets from 5 donors and memory cells from 3 donors. Paper-wide results and their limitations: Naive CXCR3-negative and CXCR3-positive cells from the same donor showed similar TRBV-TRBJ usage, whereas memory cells showed distinct patterns. TRB CDR3s from CXCR3-positive naive cells showed higher hydrophobicity (lower Kidera factor 4), lower energy, and higher strength and volume indices than CXCR3-negative naive cells. CXCR3 expression partially decreased after cryopreservation, so most assays used freshly isolated PBMCs. Both naive subsets had comparably high repertoire diversity, while memory CD8+ T cells had much lower repertoire diversity. Because surface CD5, which is linked to self-reactivity in mice, was comparable between the naive subsets, TCR interaction strength was also inferred from TRB CDR3 physicochemical properties.

Each CD8+ T cell subset was flow-sorted in triplicate, and around 320,000 cells per subset were placed directly into RLT lysis buffer. Naive CD8+ T cells were defined stringently as CD45RO-CCR7+CD27+CD95- to exclude memory contaminants. Peripheral blood mononuclear cells were isolated from buffy coats using standard density gradient centrifugation. A FACSAria III was used to flow-sort naive CXCR3-negative and CXCR3-positive CD8+ T cells. An RNeasy Mini Kit was used to extract total RNA from the sorted cells. Sequencer: NextSeq 550. The Human TCR Profiling Kit (MiLaboratory) was used to make UMI-labeled 5' RACE TRB cDNA libraries. cDNA synthesis used the entire amount of extracted RNA, and PCR amplification then used the entire amount of cDNA produced. Libraries were prepared in parallel with an identical number of PCR cycles. The authors' pipeline ran thus. With a minimum of two reads required per UMI, MIGEC and MiXCR pulled out about 50,000 +/- 10,000 unique UMI-labeled TRB cDNA molecules from each library. On average, each library contained approximately 40,000 +/- 10,000 functional in-frame TRB CDR3 nucleotide clonotypes without stop codons. After downsampling to 5000 UMI-labeled TRB molecules per sample, diversity metrics, including normalized Shannon-Wiener and Chao1, were computed in VDJtools. Clonotype-size-weighted physicochemical properties of the central five CDR3 residues (interaction energy, strength, volume and Kidera factor 4) were computed in VDJtools. Following TCRdb reprocessing, every CDR3 protein sequence forms one entry, and DNA is not provided. In this record, the V and J calls reflect TCRdb's handling and not the investigators' own analysis. This sample's table lists about 98,000 distinct CDR3 sequences. Clones ranked in the top ten supply about 1% of the sample.

There are 12 amino acids in the CDR3, from cysteine to phenylalanine inclusive. The DNA sequence is not available. The germline V gene encodes CDR1 SGHNT and CDR2 YYREEE (reference sequence). The V gene is TRBV5-4 and the J gene is TRBJ2-7; TCRdb's assignment of TRBD2 cannot be checked, as there is no DNA. The clonotype originates from a human donor in good health. Some clones in this sample may be carry-over from other donors' samples. Specimen: naive CXCR3+ CD8+ T cells from blood. Explained via the paper, the cell subset or site label denotes: CD45RO-CCR7+CD27+CD95- naive CD8+ T cells expressing CXCR3 (TNR3+). The CDR3 protein sequence reads: CASSSREEEQYF.